Sequencing of this TCR beta chain was carried out in a study of circulating and synovial CD4+ cells in juvenile arthritis. The germline V and J ends were trimmed by 5 bases and 10 bases, with 17 bases remaining between them. This CDR3 region has 14 residues. Germline CDR1 reads SGHAT; CDR2 reads FQNNGV. Sequenced samples came from active juvenile idiopathic arthritis patients. Study-wide results and limits: CPL versus bulk CD4 samples: T cell genome counts differed by at least an order of magnitude. Bulk blood CD4 repertoires were more diverse than these. Compared with bulk blood, circulating pathogenic-like lymphocytes shared substantially more CDR3 sequences with synovial T cells.

With regard to this clone: Its antigen remains unknown.

Here immunoSEQ multiplex PCR was the method, and the copy in TCRdb shows in-frame clones only, minus some. The sample includes around 32,000 clones, 90% to 95% of them seen just once. The clonotype originates from a human donor with juvenile idiopathic arthritis. The sequenced sample consisted of CD4+ T cells from blood. This chain connects TRBV11-2 to TRBJ1-4; possible D gene TRBD1, 5 bases. CDR3 sequence (DNA): TGTGCCAGCAGCGACAGTTCTAAAACCGGAAAACTGTTTTTT. Residues: CASSDSSKTGKLFF.